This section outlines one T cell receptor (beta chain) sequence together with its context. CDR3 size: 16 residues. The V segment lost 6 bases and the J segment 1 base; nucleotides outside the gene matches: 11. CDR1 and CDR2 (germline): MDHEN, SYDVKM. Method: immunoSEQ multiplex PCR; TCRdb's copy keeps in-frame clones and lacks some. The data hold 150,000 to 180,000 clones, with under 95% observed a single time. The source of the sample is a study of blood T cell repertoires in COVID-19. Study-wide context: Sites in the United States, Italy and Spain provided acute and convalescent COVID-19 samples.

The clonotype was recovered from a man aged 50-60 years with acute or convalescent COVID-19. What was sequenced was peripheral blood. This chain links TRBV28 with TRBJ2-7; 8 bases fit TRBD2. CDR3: CASSRLRLARSYEQYF. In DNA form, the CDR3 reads TGTGCCAGCAGCCGCCTCCGACTAGCGCGATCCTACGAGCAGTACTTC. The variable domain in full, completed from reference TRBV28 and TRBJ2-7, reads DVKVTQSSRYLVKRTGEKVFLECVQDMDHENMFWYRQDPGLGLRLIYFSYDVKMKEKGDIPEGYSVSREKKERFSLILESASTNQTSMYLCASSRLRLARSYEQYFGPGTRLTVT.